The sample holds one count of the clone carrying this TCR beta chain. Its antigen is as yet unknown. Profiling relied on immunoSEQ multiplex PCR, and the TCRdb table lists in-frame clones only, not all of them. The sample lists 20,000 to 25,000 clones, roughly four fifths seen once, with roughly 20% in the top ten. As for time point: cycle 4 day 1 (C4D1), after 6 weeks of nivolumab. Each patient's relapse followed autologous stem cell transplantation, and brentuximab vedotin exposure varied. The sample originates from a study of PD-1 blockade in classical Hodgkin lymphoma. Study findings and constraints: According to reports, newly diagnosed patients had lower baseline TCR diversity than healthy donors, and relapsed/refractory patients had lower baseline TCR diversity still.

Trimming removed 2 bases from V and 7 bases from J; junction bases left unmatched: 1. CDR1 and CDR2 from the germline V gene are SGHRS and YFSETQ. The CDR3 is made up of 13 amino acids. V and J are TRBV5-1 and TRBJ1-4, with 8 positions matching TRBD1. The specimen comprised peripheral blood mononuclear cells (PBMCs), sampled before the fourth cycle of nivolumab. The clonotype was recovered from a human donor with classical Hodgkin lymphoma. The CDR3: CASSLGQGEKLFF. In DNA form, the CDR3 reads TGCGCCAGCAGCTTAGGACAGGGTGAAAAACTGTTTTTT.